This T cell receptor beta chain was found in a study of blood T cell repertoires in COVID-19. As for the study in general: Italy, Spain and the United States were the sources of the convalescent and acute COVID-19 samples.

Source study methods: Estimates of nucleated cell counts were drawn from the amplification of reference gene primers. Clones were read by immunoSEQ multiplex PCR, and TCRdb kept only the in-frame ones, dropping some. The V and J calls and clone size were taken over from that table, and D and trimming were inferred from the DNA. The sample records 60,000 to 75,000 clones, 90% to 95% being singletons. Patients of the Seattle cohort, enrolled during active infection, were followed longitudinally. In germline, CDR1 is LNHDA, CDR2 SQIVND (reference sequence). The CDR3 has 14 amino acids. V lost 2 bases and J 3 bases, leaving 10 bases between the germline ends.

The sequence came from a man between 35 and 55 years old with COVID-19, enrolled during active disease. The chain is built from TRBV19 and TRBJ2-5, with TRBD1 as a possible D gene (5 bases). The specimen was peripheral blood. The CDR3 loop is CASSIQGSEETQYF. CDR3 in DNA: TGTGCCAGTAGTATACAGGGATCAGAAGAGACCCAGTACTTC. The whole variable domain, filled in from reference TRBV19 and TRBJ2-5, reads DGGITQSPKYLFRKEGQNVTLSCEQNLNHDAMYWYRQDPGQGLRLIYYSQIVNDFQKGDIAEGYSVSREKKESFPLTVTSAQKNPTAFYLCASSIQGSEETQYFGPGTRLLVL.